This paragraph reports one T cell receptor beta chain. Some clones are missing from TCRdb's copy, which holds only in-frame ones; the method was immunoSEQ multiplex PCR. The table shows 270,000 or so clones, with 86% occurring only once. These data belong to a study of blood T cell repertoires in COVID-19. For the study at large: From the United States, Italy and Spain came samples of acute and convalescent COVID-19.

Residents of about 25 US areas, aged roughly 18 to 90 years, made up the participants. Allocation to cohorts depended on clinical history reported by the participants. Recovered status in Cohort 3 required two negative PCRs, clearance, or symptom resolution. The clonotype comes from a woman aged 18 to 35 who had recovered from COVID-19. Sequenced input: PBMCs or T cells enriched from blood (not recorded which).

CDR3 in DNA: TGCGCCAGCAGTCTCGGCGGGGCCTTGGTGAATGAGCAGTTCTTC. Protein: CASSLGGALVNEQFF. The J gene is TRBJ2-1, the V gene TRBV4-1; a weak D match, TRBD2 (6 bases). V was shortened by 6 bases and J by 7 bases, with 19 bases between the two germline ends. Looked up from germline, CDR1 is MGHRA and CDR2 is YSYEKL. The CDR3 is 15 amino acids.